The clone carrying this TCR beta chain was seen a handful of times. What it binds is unknown. The sample comes from a study of blood T cells in healthy people across ages. Overall study findings and caveats: Correlation between TCR beta diversity and naive T cell percentage was strong. More naive CD4+ cells and higher diversity marked long-lived donors relative to aged donors.

CDR3 length: 16 residues. Trimming took off 3 bases at V and 2 bases at J, with 16 bases between the two ends. CDR1 and CDR2 (germline): KGHSH, LQKENI. Every donor provided around 9.3 milliliters of peripheral blood. Isolated PBMCs totaled at least 6 million in each sample. Next came a second PCR, run for about 7 to 11 cycles, which used a sample-barcoded 5' primer along with a J-beta primer mix. MiXCR, applied by TCRdb to the 5' RACE reads, yields one record per CDR3 protein. The sample includes 850,000 to 1,100,000 distinct CDR3 sequences, 35% to 40% of them seen just once. The receptor comes from a man younger than 35 in good health. The material sequenced was blood. The rearrangement uses TRBV18 and TRBJ2-5; TRBD2 is a possible D gene (6 bases). The CDR3 nucleotides read TGTGCCAGCTCACCGAAGGGTAGCGGAGAGCAAGAGACCCAGTACTTC. Translated, it gives CASSPKGSGEQETQYF.